This TCR beta chain was observed in a study of T-cell reconstitution after alpha-beta-depleted transplantation in children. The study's findings and limits: Hyperexpanded clones declined; after one year, newly produced T cells mostly supplied diversity. About two months after transplant, alpha-beta T cells reportedly came from several hundred expanded graft clones. Day-60 TCRbeta diversity that was high in some patients was derived from surviving recipient T cells and thymic progenitors.

CDR1 and CDR2 (germline): LGHDT, YNNKEL (reference sequence). The V gene end was trimmed by 8 bases and the J gene end by 2 bases; junction bases not matched to a gene: 5. CDR3 length: 15 residues. The TCRbeta library incorporated unique molecular identifiers. MiXCR, run by TCRdb on the PCR reads, gives a single entry per CDR3 protein. The table includes some 300,000 distinct CDR3 sequences, roughly a tenth detected once. As concerns this clonotype: Its specificity is unknown.

The chain couples TRBV3-1 to TRBJ1-5; 11 positions agree with TRBD1. The sequence was obtained from a boy under two years old with acute myeloid leukemia, due to receive a stem cell transplant. The sample in question was PBMCs, obtained before TCRalphabeta/CD19-depleted stem cell transplant. CDR3 sequence (DNA): TGTGCCAGCCCGGGGACAGGGGGTCGCAATCAGCCCCAGCATTTT. Translated, it gives CASPGTGGRNQPQHF.